Below are 8 T cell receptor beta chains sequenced from a single sample in a study of blood T cells in healthy people across ages. Through a sample-barcoded 5' primer and a J-beta primer mix, a second PCR was run for roughly 6 to 11 cycles. TCRdb independently ran MiXCR on the 5' RACE reads; one entry per CDR3 protein. The sample carries 1.5 million to 1.9 million distinct CDR3 sequences, approximately 39% recorded once. Sequencing used blood. The source of these receptors is a young woman in good health.

V is TRBV7-9 and J is TRBJ2-5; no reliable D call. Germline lookup yields CDR1 SEHNR and CDR2 FQNEAQ (reference sequence). This CDR3 spans 16 amino acids. V lost 4 bases, J lost 5 bases, and 20 bases lay in between. The CDR3 DNA follows: TGTGCCAGCAGCTCAGAATACCCCCTTACTACGGAGACCCAGTACTTC. Amino acid sequence: CASSSEYPLTTETQYF. Using reference TRBV7-9 and TRBJ2-5 for the parts outside the CDR3, the full variable domain is DTGVSQNPRHKITKRGQNVTFRCDPISEHNRLYWYRQTLGQGPEFLTYFQNEAQLEKSRLLSDRFSAERPKGSFSTLEIQRTEQGDSAMYLCASSSEYPLTTETQYFGPGTRLLVL.

In regard to this clonotype: A read error may produce the germline difference seen at one junction end. The chain joins TRBV6-5 to TRBJ2-1; D might be TRBD2 (5 bases). CDR3 length: 16 residues. The germline V gene has CDR1 MNHEY and CDR2 SVGAGI. This CDR3 reads CASSLWAGDPYSEQFF. CDR3 bases: TGTGCCAGCAGTCTATGGGCGGGTGACCCGTACAGTGAGCAGTTCTTC.

This sequence joins TRBV5-1 and TRBJ1-1; D is unresolved. The CDR3 has 15 amino acids. Germline V gene data show CDR1 as SGHRS and CDR2 as YFSETQ. V gave up 4 bases and J gave up 4 bases, with 17 bases separating them. The CDR3: CASSALRIGSTEAFF. CDR3 nucleotide sequence: TGCGCCAGCAGCGCCCTGAGGATTGGAAGCACTGAAGCTTTCTTT.

This clonotype was counted only a few times. V is TRBV6-2 or TRBV6-3 and J is TRBJ2-3; D remains unclear. Trimming pared 7 bases from V and 0 bases from J, leaving 11 bases between. Germline CDR1 is MNHEY and CDR2 is SVGEGT. There are 14 residues in the CDR3. The CDR3 spells CASKRRLSTDTQYF. In DNA, the CDR3 is TGTGCCAGCAAACGGCGGCTTAGCACAGATACGCAGTATTTT.

This chain links TRBV3-1 with TRBJ2-3; the D gene could be TRBD1 or TRBD2 (6 bases each). V gave up 2 bases and J gave up 6 bases, with 24 bases separating them. CDR1 and CDR2 (germline): LGHDT, YNNKEL (reference sequence). The CDR3 totals 18 residues. The CDR3 coding sequence is TGTGCCAGCAGCCAACGTATTCTCGGCAGGGGACTGATGGATACGCAGTATTTT. Translating it yields CASSQRILGRGLMDTQYF.

This clonotype occurred a few times. The chain recombines TRBV6-5 with TRBJ2-5; D unclear. There are 14 residues in the CDR3. Between the trimmed V and J ends, which lost 6 bases and 5 bases, there was a span of 16 bases. Germline CDR1 and CDR2: MNHEY and SVGAGI. CDR3 amino acids: CASRRSRAQETQYF. In DNA form, the CDR3 reads TGTGCCAGCAGGCGGTCACGCGCCCAGGAGACCCAGTACTTC.

This clonotype was observed a single time. The genes are TRBV12-3 or TRBV12-4 and TRBJ2-7; D gene unclear. V was pared by 7 bases and J by 7 bases, with 8 bases between. The CDR3 runs to 10 residues. CDR3 region: CASIGFEQYF. The DNA for the CDR3 is TGTGCCAGCATCGGGTTTGAGCAGTACTTC.

The chain joins TRBV30 to TRBJ1-5; D ambiguous. This CDR3 comprises 13 residues. Germline V lookup: CDR1 GTSNPN, CDR2 SVGIG (reference sequence). The V end was cut by 2 bases, the J end by 5 bases, with 10 bases between. The chain's CDR3 is CAWSWGRDQPQHF. The CDR3 nucleotides read TGTGCCTGGAGTTGGGGAAGGGATCAGCCCCAGCATTTT.